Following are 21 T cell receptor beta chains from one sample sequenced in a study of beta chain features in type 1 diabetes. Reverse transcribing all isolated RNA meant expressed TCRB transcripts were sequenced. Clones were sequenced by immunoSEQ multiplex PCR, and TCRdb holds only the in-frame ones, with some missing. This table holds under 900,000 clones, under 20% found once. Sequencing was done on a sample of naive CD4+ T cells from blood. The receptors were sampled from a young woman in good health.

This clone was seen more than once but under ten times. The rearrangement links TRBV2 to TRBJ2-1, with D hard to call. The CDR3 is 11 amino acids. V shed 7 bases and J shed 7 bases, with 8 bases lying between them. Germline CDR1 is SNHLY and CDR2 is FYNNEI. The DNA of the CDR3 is TGTGCCAGCACTGGTGGGAATGAGCAGTTCTTC. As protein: CASTGGNEQFF.

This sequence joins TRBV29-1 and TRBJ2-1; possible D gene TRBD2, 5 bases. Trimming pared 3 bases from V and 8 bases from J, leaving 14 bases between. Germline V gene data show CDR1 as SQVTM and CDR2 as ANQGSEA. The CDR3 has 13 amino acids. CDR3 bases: TGCAGCGTTGATAGACCTAGCTTCCATGAGCAGTTCTTC. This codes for CSVDRPSFHEQFF.

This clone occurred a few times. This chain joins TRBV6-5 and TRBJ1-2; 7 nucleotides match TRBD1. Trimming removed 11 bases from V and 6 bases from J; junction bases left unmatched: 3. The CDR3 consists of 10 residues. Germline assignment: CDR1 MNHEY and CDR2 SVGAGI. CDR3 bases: TGTGCCGGAACAGGGGATGGCTACACCTTC. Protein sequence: CAGTGDGYTF.

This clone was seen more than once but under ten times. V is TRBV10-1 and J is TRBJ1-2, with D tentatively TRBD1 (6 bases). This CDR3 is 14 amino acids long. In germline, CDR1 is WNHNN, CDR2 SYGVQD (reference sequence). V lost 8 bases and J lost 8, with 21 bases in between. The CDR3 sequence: CASVSGQTFGGYTF. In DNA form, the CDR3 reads TGCGCCAGCGTCTCCGGACAGACCTTTGGGGGCTACACCTTC.

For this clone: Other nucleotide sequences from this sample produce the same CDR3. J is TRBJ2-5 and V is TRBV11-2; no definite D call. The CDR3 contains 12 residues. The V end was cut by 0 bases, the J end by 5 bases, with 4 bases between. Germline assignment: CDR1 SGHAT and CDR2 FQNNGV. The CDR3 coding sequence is TGTGCCAGCAGCTTAGATCGTGAGACCCAGTACTTC. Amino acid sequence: CASSLDRETQYF.

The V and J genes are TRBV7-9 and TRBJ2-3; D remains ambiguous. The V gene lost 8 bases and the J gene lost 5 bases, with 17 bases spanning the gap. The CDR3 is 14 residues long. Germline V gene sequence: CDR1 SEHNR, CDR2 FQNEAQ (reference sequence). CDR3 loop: CASADAGWGDTQYF. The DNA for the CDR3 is TGTGCCAGCGCGGACGCAGGTTGGGGAGATACGCAGTATTTT.

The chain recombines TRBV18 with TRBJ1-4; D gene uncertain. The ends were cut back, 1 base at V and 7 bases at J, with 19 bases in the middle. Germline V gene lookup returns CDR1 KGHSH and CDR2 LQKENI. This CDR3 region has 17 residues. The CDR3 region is CASSPLYLPGTGEKLFF. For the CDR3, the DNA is TGTGCCAGCTCACCACTCTACCTGCCCGGAACGGGTGAAAAACTGTTTTTT.

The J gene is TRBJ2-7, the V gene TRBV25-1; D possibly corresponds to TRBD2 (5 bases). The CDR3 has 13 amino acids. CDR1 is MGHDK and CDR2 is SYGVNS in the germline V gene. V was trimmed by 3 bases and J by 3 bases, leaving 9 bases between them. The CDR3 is CASSEQGGYEQYF. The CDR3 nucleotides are TGTGCCAGCAGTGAGCAAGGAGGCTACGAGCAGTACTTC.

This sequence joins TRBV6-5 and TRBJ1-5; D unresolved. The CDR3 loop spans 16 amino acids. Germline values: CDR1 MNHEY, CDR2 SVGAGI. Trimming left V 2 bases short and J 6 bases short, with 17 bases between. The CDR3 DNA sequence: TGTGCCAGCAGTTACGCTGGCCCGGGATCAGCTCAGCCCCAGCATTTT. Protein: CASSYAGPGSAQPQHF.

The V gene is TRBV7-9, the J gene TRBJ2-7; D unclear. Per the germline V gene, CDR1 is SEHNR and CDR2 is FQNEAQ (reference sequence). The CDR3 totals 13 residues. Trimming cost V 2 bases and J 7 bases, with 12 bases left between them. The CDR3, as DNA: TGTGCCAGCAGCTTAATCATGGGCTCGGAGCAGTACTTC. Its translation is CASSLIMGSEQYF.

DNA of the CDR3: TGTGCCAGCAGCCGCCTTAGTGTCCCGGCGTTCCAAGAGACCCAGTACTTC. It codes for CASSRLSVPAFQETQYF. The chain employs TRBV7-9 and TRBJ2-5, with D unclear. CDR3 size: 17 residues. V lost 5 bases to trimming and J lost 1 base, with 20 bases between them. Germline CDR1 SEHNR, CDR2 FQNEAQ (reference sequence).

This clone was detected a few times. DNA of the CDR3: TGTGCCAGCAGTTACTCGGGTTATACGGGACATGAAAAACTGTTTTTT. It is translated as CASSYSGYTGHEKLFF. This rearrangement joins TRBV6-5 to TRBJ1-4; D perhaps matches TRBD1 (5 bases). The V gene lost 0 bases and the J gene lost 6 bases, with 14 bases spanning the gap. Germline loops: CDR1 MNHEY, CDR2 SVGAGI. There are 16 residues in the CDR3.

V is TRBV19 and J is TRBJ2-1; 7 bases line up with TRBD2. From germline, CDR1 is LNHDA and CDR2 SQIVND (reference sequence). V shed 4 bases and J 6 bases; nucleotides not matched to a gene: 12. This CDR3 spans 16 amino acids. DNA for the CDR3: TGTGCCAGTAGTACGATCGGCCCTAGCGGATCCAATGAGCAGTTCTTC. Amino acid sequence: CASSTIGPSGSNEQFF.

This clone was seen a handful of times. CDR3 residues: CASSFLSRGNEQFF. Here the CDR3 DNA reads TGTGCCAGCAGTTTTCTATCTCGGGGCAATGAGCAGTTCTTC. The V gene is TRBV28, the J gene TRBJ2-1, with D perhaps TRBD2 (5 bases). Germline lookup yields CDR1 MDHEN and CDR2 SYDVKM. Trimming pared 3 bases from V and 6 bases from J, leaving 12 bases between. The CDR3 loop spans 14 amino acids.

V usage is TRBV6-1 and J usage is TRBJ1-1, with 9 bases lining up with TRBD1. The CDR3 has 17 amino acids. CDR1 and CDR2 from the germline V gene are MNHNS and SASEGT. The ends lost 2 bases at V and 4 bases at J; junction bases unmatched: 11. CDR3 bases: TGTGCCAGCAGTGAATTCCGGGACAGGGAAGGGATCACTGAAGCTTTCTTT. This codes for CASSEFRDREGITEAFF.

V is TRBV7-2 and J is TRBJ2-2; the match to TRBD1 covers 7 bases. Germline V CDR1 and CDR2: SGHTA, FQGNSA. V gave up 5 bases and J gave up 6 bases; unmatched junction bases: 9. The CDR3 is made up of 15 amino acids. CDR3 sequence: CASSTWTGIAGELFF. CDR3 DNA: TGTGCCAGCAGCACTTGGACAGGTATCGCCGGGGAGCTGTTTTTT.

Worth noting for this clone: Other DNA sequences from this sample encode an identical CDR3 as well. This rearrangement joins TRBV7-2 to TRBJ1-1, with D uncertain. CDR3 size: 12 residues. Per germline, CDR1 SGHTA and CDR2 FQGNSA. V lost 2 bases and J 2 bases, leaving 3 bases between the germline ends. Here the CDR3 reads CASSLSNTEAFF. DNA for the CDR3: TGTGCCAGCAGCTTATCCAACACTGAAGCTTTCTTT. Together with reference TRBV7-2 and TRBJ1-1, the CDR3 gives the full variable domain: GAGVSQSPSNKVTEKGKDVELRCDPISGHTALYWYRQSLGQGLEFLIYFQGNSAPDKSGLPSDRFSAERTGGSVSTLTIQRTQQEDSAVYLCASSLSNTEAFFGQGTRLTVV.

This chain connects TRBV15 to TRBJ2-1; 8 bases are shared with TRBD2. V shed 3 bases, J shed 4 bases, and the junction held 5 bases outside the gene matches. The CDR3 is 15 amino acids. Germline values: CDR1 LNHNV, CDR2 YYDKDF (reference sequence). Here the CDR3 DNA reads TGTGCCACCAGCAGGACAATAGCGGGATACAATGAGCAGTTCTTC. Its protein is CATSRTIAGYNEQFF. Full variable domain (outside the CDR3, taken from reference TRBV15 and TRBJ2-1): DAMVIQNPRYQVTQFGKPVTLSCSQTLNHNVMYWYQQKSSQAPKLLFHYYDKDFNNEADTPDNFQSRRPNTSFCFLDIRSPGLGDTAMYLCATSRTIAGYNEQFFGPGTRLTVL.

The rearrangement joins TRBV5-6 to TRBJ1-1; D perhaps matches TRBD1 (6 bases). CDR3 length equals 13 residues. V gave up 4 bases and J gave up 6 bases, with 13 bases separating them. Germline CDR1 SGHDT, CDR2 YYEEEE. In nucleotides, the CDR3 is TGTGCCAGCAGCCTCCTGCAGGGGCCTGAAGCTTTCTTT. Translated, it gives CASSLLQGPEAFF. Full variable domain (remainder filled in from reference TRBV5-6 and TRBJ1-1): DAGVTQSPTHLIKTRGQQVTLRCSPKSGHDTVSWYQQALGQGPQFIFQYYEEEERQRGNFPDRFSGHQFPNYSSELNVNALLLGDSALYLCASSLLQGPEAFFGQGTRLTVV.

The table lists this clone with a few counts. CDR3 sequence (DNA): TGTGCCAGCAGTGAATTACTAGCGGCTAGCACAGATACGCAGTATTTT. It translates to CASSELLAASTDTQYF. The gene calls are TRBV2 and TRBJ2-3; 8 bases fit TRBD2. The CDR3 covers 16 residues. J lost 0 bases, V lost 2 bases, and 4 bases had no gene match. The V gene's germline CDR1 is SNHLY and CDR2 FYNNEI.

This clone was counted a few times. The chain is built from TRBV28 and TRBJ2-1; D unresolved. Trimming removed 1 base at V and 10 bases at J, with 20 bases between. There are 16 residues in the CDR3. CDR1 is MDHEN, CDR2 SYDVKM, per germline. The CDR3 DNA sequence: TGTGCCAGCAGTTTATCCACCTCTCTAGGGCTAAAGGAGCAGTTCTTC. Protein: CASSLSTSLGLKEQFF.